Each of the 7 T cell receptor beta chains below was sequenced from the same sample in a study of cytomegalovirus exposure and HLA in healthy donors. PCR amplification relied on 60 Vbeta primers (plus 13 Jbeta primers). Generated by immunoSEQ multiplex PCR, the TCRdb table keeps only in-frame clones and is missing some. Recorded for this sample: roughly 54,000 clones. What was sequenced was PBMCs. Source of these receptors: a woman aged 30 to 39 in good health and CMV-seropositive.

This chain uses TRBV6-6 with TRBJ1-1; no firm D call. This CDR3 is built from 12 residues. Trimming pared 6 bases from V and 5 bases from J, leaving 10 bases between. CDR1 is MNHNY, CDR2 SVGAGI, per germline (reference sequence). The CDR3 DNA sequence: TGTGCCAGCAGAGTGGAGCGGACTGAAGCTTTCTTT. Translation gives CASRVERTEAFF.

The chain combines TRBV10-3 with TRBJ2-5; TRBD2 matches at 13 bases. CDR3 length: 17 residues. Trimming at V came to 6 bases and at J to 2 bases, leaving 9 bases not matched to a gene. Germline V gene sequence: CDR1 ENHRY, CDR2 SYGVKD. CDR3 coding DNA: TGTGCCATCAGCCAGTCCCCGGGACTAGCGGGGCAAGAGACCCAGTACTTC. Translated, it gives CAISQSPGLAGQETQYF.

This rearrangement joins TRBV19 to TRBJ2-2; D is unresolved. The CDR3 is 14 amino acids. Trimming took 10 bases from V and 4 from J, leaving 16 bases between them. CDR1 LNHDA and CDR2 SQIVND come from the germline V gene (reference sequence). The DNA for the CDR3 is TGTGCCACCTTAGACTTCTTCCGCACCGGGGAGCTGTTTTTT. Its protein product is CATLDFFRTGELFF.

The CDR3 spells CAWSGGTGDPDEKLFF. The CDR3 nucleotides read TGTGCCTGGAGCGGCGGGACAGGGGATCCGGATGAAAAACTGTTTTTT. The J gene is TRBJ1-4, the V gene TRBV30; 10 bases line up with TRBD1. Germline CDR1 reads GTSNPN; CDR2 reads SVGIG (reference sequence). J lost 6 bases, V lost 3 bases, and 10 bases had no gene match. This CDR3 contains 16 residues. The complete variable domain, with remaining parts taken from reference TRBV30 and TRBJ1-4, reads SQTIHQWPATLVQPVGSPLSLECTVEGTSNPNLYWYRQAAGRGLQLLFYSVGIGQISSEVPQNLSASRPQDRQFILSSKKLLLSDSGFYLCAWSGGTGDPDEKLFFGSGTQLSVL.

The chain joins TRBV15 to TRBJ2-2; D perhaps matches TRBD1 (5 bases). Trimming took off 0 bases at V and 4 bases at J, with 9 bases between the two ends. The germline gives CDR1 LNHNV, CDR2 YYDKDF (reference sequence). This CDR3 has 15 residues. CDR3 sequence reads: CATSRDLQATGELFF. Here the CDR3 DNA reads TGTGCCACCAGCAGAGATCTACAGGCCACCGGGGAGCTGTTTTTT.

V usage is TRBV10-3 and J usage is TRBJ1-1; weak D call: TRBD1 (6 bases). V gave up 10 bases and J gave up 1 base, with 16 bases separating them. Per germline, CDR1 ENHRY and CDR2 SYGVKD. The CDR3 consists of 14 residues. This chain's CDR3 is CATTGREANTEAFF. The CDR3 DNA is TGTGCCACCACAGGGCGAGAGGCGAACACTGAAGCTTTCTTT.

This chain links TRBV29-1 with TRBJ2-7; 8 positions match TRBD1. Trimming took 5 bases from V and 3 from J; bases not matched to a gene: 12. The V gene's germline CDR1 is SQVTM and CDR2 ANQGSEA. This CDR3 has 15 residues. CDR3 amino acids: CSVPGRTGSNYEQYF. CDR3 coding DNA: TGCAGCGTTCCTGGCAGGACAGGGAGTAACTACGAGCAGTACTTC.